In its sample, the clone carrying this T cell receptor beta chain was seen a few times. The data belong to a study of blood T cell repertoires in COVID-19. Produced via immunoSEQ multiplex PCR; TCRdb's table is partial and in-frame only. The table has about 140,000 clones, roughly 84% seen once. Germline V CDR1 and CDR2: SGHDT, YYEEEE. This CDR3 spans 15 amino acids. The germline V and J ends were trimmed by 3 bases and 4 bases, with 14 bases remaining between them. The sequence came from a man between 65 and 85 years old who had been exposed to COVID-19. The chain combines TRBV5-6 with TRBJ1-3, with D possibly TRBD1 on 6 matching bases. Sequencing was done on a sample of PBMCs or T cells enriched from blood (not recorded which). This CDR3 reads CASSWGPSGGNTIYF. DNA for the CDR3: TGTGCCAGCAGCTGGGGGCCCTCTGGGGGAAACACCATATATTTT.